What follows is one T cell receptor beta chain and its context. CDR3 length: 16 amino acids. CDR1 and CDR2 from the germline V gene are SGHRS and YFSETQ. With 2 bases removed from V and 5 bases from J, the gap between germline ends came to 14 bases. This entry comes from a study of blood T cell repertoires in COVID-19. Per the study methods: Estimated nucleated cell counts came from reference gene primer amplification. The method was immunoSEQ multiplex PCR; TCRdb's version includes in-frame clones alone and lacks a portion of them. For V, J and clone size, that table is used; D and trimming come from the DNA. This table has over 50,000 clones, roughly 84% appearing once.

This TCR derives from a man aged 50 to 59 with active COVID-19. Material: peripheral blood. V is TRBV5-1 and J is TRBJ1-6; D gene unclear. CDR3 in amino acids: CASSFNEGRNNSPLHF. The CDR3 coding sequence is TGCGCCAGCAGCTTTAATGAGGGAAGGAATAATTCACCCCTCCACTTT.